This passage covers 19 T cell receptor beta chains from one sample sequenced in a study of blood T cell repertoires in COVID-19. Assay used: immunoSEQ multiplex PCR; TCRdb lists only in-frame clones, some missing. Of around 370,000 clones listed, almost 90% are singletons. The sequenced sample consisted of peripheral blood. All receptors come from a man between 18 and 29 years old with active or convalescent COVID-19.

The V call is TRBV7-2, the J call TRBJ2-3; 8 bases map to TRBD2. The CDR3 runs to 15 residues. Losses at the gene ends were 5 bases for V and 4 bases for J; bases not matched to a gene: 8. Germline loops: CDR1 SGHTA, CDR2 FQGNSA. CDR3 amino acids: CASSPSGGPPDTQYF. Written as DNA, the CDR3 is TGTGCCAGCAGCCCCTCGGGGGGGCCTCCAGATACGCAGTATTTT.

This clone was recorded only once. The chain employs TRBV5-5 and TRBJ1-5; 10 positions agree with TRBD1. The V and J ends lost 4 bases and 6 bases, in that order; junction bases with no gene match: 4. Germline CDR1 is SGHKS and CDR2 is YYEKEE (reference sequence). The CDR3 length is 14 residues. The CDR3 reads CASSVGTGVQPQHF. CDR3 coding DNA: TGTGCCAGCAGCGTCGGGACAGGGGTTCAGCCCCAGCATTTT.

The chain links TRBV29-1 to TRBJ2-1, with 7 bases fitting TRBD2. Trimming removed 2 bases from V and 9 bases from J; junction bases left unmatched: 13. CDR1 is SQVTM, CDR2 ANQGSEA, per germline. The CDR3 sequence is 15 residues long. The CDR3 nucleotides are TGCAGCGTTGAAACCCCTAGTCGTCCGGGGGGTGAGCAGTTCTTC. Translation gives CSVETPSRPGGEQFF.

The chain employs TRBV12-3 or TRBV12-4 and TRBJ2-7; tentative D call: TRBD1 (5 bases). The V end lost 6 bases, the J end lost 2 bases, and 11 bases lay between the germline ends. The CDR3 is 13 amino acids. The CDR3 here is CASRKTVTYEQYF. CDR3 sequence (DNA): TGTGCCAGCAGGAAGACAGTTACCTACGAGCAGTACTTC.

This rearrangement joins TRBV4-2 to TRBJ2-3, with D possibly TRBD1 on 5 matching bases. V shed 1 base and J shed 2 bases, with 13 bases lying between them. Germline V gives CDR1 LGHNA, CDR2 YNFKEQ. This CDR3 spans 16 amino acids. CDR3 residues: CASSQVFGGATDTQYF. CDR3 nucleotide sequence: TGTGCCAGCAGCCAAGTTTTTGGTGGGGCCACAGATACGCAGTATTTT.

The genes are TRBV6-5 and TRBJ2-3, with TRBD1 identical over 9 bases. CDR3 length: 15 residues. Germline values: CDR1 MNHEY, CDR2 SVGAGI. Unmatched junction bases numbered 6, after V lost 2 bases and J lost 6 bases. DNA for the CDR3: TGTGCCAGCAGTTACCGGGACAGGGAAGGGGATACGCAGTATTTT. Translating gives CASSYRDREGDTQYF.

The chain carries TRBV27 and TRBJ1-1; 11 bases match TRBD1. The CDR3 is made up of 14 amino acids. The V gene's germline CDR1 is MNHEY and CDR2 SMNVEV (reference sequence). The V segment lost 6 bases and the J segment 4 bases; nucleotides outside the gene matches: 4. The CDR3 coding sequence is TGTGCCAGCAGGGGACAGGGGGTTATCACTGAAGCTTTCTTT. Translating gives CASRGQGVITEAFF.

This clone was recorded only once. J is TRBJ2-7 and V is TRBV27; 7 nucleotides align to TRBD2. The V and J ends lost 4 bases and 0 bases, in that order; junction bases with no gene match: 3. CDR3 length: 14 residues. Germline CDR1 reads MNHEY; CDR2 reads SMNVEV (reference sequence). As DNA, the CDR3 is TGTGCCAGCAGTTGGGGGGGGAACTCCTACGAGCAGTACTTC. It is translated as CASSWGGNSYEQYF.

J is TRBJ1-5 and V is TRBV18; D not certain. The germline V gene has CDR1 KGHSH and CDR2 LQKENI. The germline V and J ends were trimmed by 6 bases and 4 bases, with 7 bases remaining between them. This CDR3 region has 12 residues. The CDR3 here is CASSPGNQPQHF. The CDR3 DNA follows: TGTGCCAGCTCGCCGGGGAATCAGCCCCAGCATTTT.

The rearrangement links TRBV24-1 to TRBJ1-4; TRBD1 matches at 9 bases. V was pared by 7 bases and J by 4 bases, with 3 bases of the junction left unmatched. From germline, CDR1 is KGHDR and CDR2 SFDVKD. The CDR3 length is 14 residues. The CDR3 DNA is TGTGCCACCAGAGGGACAGGGTTTAATGAAAAACTGTTTTTT. This translates into CATRGTGFNEKLFF.

The V gene is TRBV20-1, the J gene TRBJ1-4; D possibly corresponds to TRBD1 (6 bases). CDR1 and CDR2 from the germline V gene are DFQATT and SNEGSKA (reference sequence). The V end was cut by 7 bases, the J end by 7 bases, with 10 bases between. This CDR3 spans 11 amino acids. CDR3 residues: CSGGLGEKLFF. Written as DNA, the CDR3 is TGCAGTGGGGGGCTCGGTGAAAAACTGTTTTTT.

The V gene is TRBV10-3, the J gene TRBJ2-7; 9 bases map to TRBD1. This CDR3 comprises 14 residues. With 10 bases clipped from V and 2 bases from J, the junction kept 9 bases outside the gene matches. Per germline, CDR1 ENHRY and CDR2 SYGVKD. CDR3 DNA: TGTGCCACCACAGGGGGCTCTCCCCCCTACGAGCAGTACTTC. This translates into CATTGGSPPYEQYF.

The chain combines TRBV5-1 with TRBJ2-5; 11 bases are a match to TRBD1. V trimming: 0 bases; J trimming: 4 bases; junction bases outside the gene matches: 8. Looked up from germline, CDR1 is SGHRS and CDR2 is YFSETQ. The CDR3 is made up of 17 amino acids. In DNA form, the CDR3 reads TGCGCCAGCAGCTTGGCCTCTGGGACAGGGGGACGAGAGACCCAGTACTTC. Residues: CASSLASGTGGRETQYF.

Comments on this clone: At one end the junction does not follow the germline gene, possibly because of a read error. V and J are TRBV29-1 and TRBJ1-2, with D tentatively TRBD1 (6 bases). The CDR3 extends over 10 amino acids. Germline lookup yields CDR1 SQVTM and CDR2 ANQGSEA. This CDR3 reads CSVGGRGASF. As DNA, the CDR3 is TGCAGCGTTGGAGGTCGGGGGGCCTCCTTC.

The chain uses TRBV29-1 and TRBJ1-2; TRBD1 matches 11 bases. J was trimmed by 4 bases and V by 6 bases; bases with no gene match: 7. CDR1 SQVTM and CDR2 ANQGSEA come from the germline V gene. This CDR3 is 14 amino acids long. CDR3 region: CSVWTGGLGYGYTF. The DNA for the CDR3 is TGCAGCGTCTGGACAGGGGGCTTAGGCTATGGCTACACCTTC.

This chain links TRBV7-2 with TRBJ1-4; D gene unclear. The germline V and J ends were trimmed by 4 bases and 1 base, with 10 bases remaining between them. CDR3 length: 15 residues. CDR1 and CDR2 from the germline V gene are SGHTA and FQGNSA. CDR3 bases: TGTGCCAGCAGCTCCACTGGGAGAACTAATGAAAAACTGTTTTTT. This translates into CASSSTGRTNEKLFF.

This clone came up once. This chain connects TRBV7-8 to TRBJ1-2; D remains unclear. The CDR3 runs 17 residues. V lost 1 base and J 5 bases, leaving 20 bases between the germline ends. CDR1 and CDR2 from the germline V gene are SGHVS and FQNEAQ. As DNA, the CDR3 is TGTGCCAGCAGCTTAGTGGGCCAGTGGGAGATAGAGTATGGCTACACCTTC. This encodes CASSLVGQWEIEYGYTF.

The J gene is TRBJ2-3, the V gene TRBV3-1 (or the pseudogene TRBV3-2); 13 nucleotides line up with TRBD2. The trim removed 1 base at V and 4 bases at J, leaving 14 bases unmatched. Germline V gene sequence: CDR1 LGHDT, CDR2 YNNKEL (reference sequence). The CDR3 is 20 amino acids. The CDR3 DNA is TGTGCCAGCAGCCAAGTACCACTAGCGGGGGGGCCTGGAGCCGCAGATACGCAGTATTTT. Amino acids: CASSQVPLAGGPGAADTQYF.

The CDR3 DNA reads TGTGCCAGCAGCCGGGGGGTAGAGAGCTCCTACGAGCAGTACTTC. Its translation is CASSRGVESSYEQYF. The genes are TRBV7-2 and TRBJ2-7, with TRBD2 identical over 7 bases. The germline V gene has CDR1 SGHTA and CDR2 FQGNSA. V trimming: 5 bases; J trimming: 0 bases; junction bases outside the gene matches: 7. The CDR3 consists of 15 residues. Full variable domain (missing parts from reference TRBV7-2 and TRBJ2-7): GAGVSQSPSNKVTEKGKDVELRCDPISGHTALYWYRQSLGQGLEFLIYFQGNSAPDKSGLPSDRFSAERTGGSVSTLTIQRTQQEDSAVYLCASSRGVESSYEQYFGPGTRLTVT.